This T cell receptor beta chain appears in the sequencing data of a study of blood T cell repertoires in COVID-19. Per the original methods: Cell counts per sample came from amplifying reference gene primers. Profiling relied on immunoSEQ multiplex PCR, and the TCRdb table lists in-frame clones only, not all of them. V and J calls plus clone size are reproduced from that table; the DNA served to infer D and trimming. The sample contains some 200,000 clones, 84% of which appear only once. This TCR was sampled from a human donor with acute or convalescent COVID-19. The donor label of this sample is uncertain. The sample comprised peripheral blood.

In DNA form, the CDR3 reads TGCAGTGCTAGACAGGGGGATACGCAGTATTTT. It translates to CSARQGDTQYF. The rearrangement joins TRBV20-1 to TRBJ2-3; the D gene is possibly TRBD1 (6 bases). Germline assignment: CDR1 DFQATT and CDR2 SNEGSKA (reference sequence). Trimming shortened V by 2 bases and J by 6 bases, and 6 bases separated the two germline ends. The CDR3 sequence is 11 residues long.